These 8 T cell receptor beta chains originate from one sample sequenced in a study of blood T cell repertoires in COVID-19. Here immunoSEQ multiplex PCR was the method, and the copy in TCRdb shows in-frame clones only, minus some. Among under 75,000 clones, over 75% were seen once, and the ten largest hold around 9.9%. What was sequenced was peripheral blood. All receptors derive from a young woman with acute or convalescent COVID-19.

The chain couples TRBV4-1 to TRBJ2-5; D is ambiguous. CDR3 length equals 15 residues. V was trimmed by 6 bases and J by 1 base, leaving 15 bases between them. Germline V lookup: CDR1 MGHRA, CDR2 YSYEKL. CDR3: CASSPNKAVQETQYF. In DNA, the CDR3 is TGCGCCAGCAGTCCCAATAAGGCGGTCCAAGAGACCCAGTACTTC.

This clone was observed once. The chain links TRBV5-1 to TRBJ2-1; 7 positions match TRBD1. The germline CDR1 and CDR2 sequences are SGHRS and YFSETQ. With 4 bases clipped from V and 5 bases from J, the junction kept 9 bases outside the gene matches. The CDR3 sequence is 15 residues long. CDR3 in DNA: TGCGCCAGCAGCCGAACTTACAGGGGAGACAATGAGCAGTTCTTC. It yields the protein CASSRTYRGDNEQFF.

The chain joins TRBV5-5 to TRBJ1-6, with 10 bases fitting TRBD1. This CDR3 has 14 residues. The V segment lost 4 bases and the J segment 7 bases; nucleotides outside the gene matches: 2. Germline CDR1 and CDR2: SGHKS and YYEKEE (reference sequence). The CDR3 sequence: CASSGDRGNSPLHF. For the CDR3, the DNA is TGTGCCAGCAGCGGGGACAGGGGAAATTCACCCCTCCACTTT.

The CDR3 reads CASSAEPGQNTEAFF. CDR3 in DNA: TGTGCCAGCAGCGCCGAGCCGGGACAAAACACTGAAGCTTTCTTT. V is TRBV9 and J is TRBJ1-1; D perhaps matches TRBD1 (6 bases). Trimming removed 3 bases from V and 2 bases from J, with 14 bases in between. Per germline, CDR1 SGDLS and CDR2 YYNGEE. The CDR3 totals 15 residues.

V usage is TRBV19 and J usage is TRBJ1-1; D is perhaps TRBD1 (6 bases). CDR3 length equals 14 residues. V lost 2 bases, J lost 4 bases, and 11 bases lay in between. From germline, CDR1 is LNHDA and CDR2 SQIVND (reference sequence). CDR3 sequence (DNA): TGTGCCAGTAGTATACAGGGGTACAGCACTGAAGCTTTCTTT. Its protein is CASSIQGYSTEAFF.

The chain carries TRBV11-2 and TRBJ2-1; a weak D match, TRBD2 (5 bases). Germline assignment: CDR1 SGHAT and CDR2 FQNNGV. This CDR3 has 12 amino acids. Trimming took off 1 base at V and 8 bases at J, with 6 bases between the two ends. In DNA, the CDR3 is TGTGCCAGCAGCTTAGCGCGGGATGAGCAGTTCTTC. The encoded protein is CASSLARDEQFF.

The genes are TRBV29-1 and TRBJ1-2; D uncertain. The CDR3 has 18 residues. The germline V gene encodes CDR1 SQVTM and CDR2 ANQGSEA. V lost 6 bases and J lost 1, with 27 bases in between. CDR3 coding DNA: TGCAGCGTAAGACCCGACGCGGACTCCCCTGGTTTTAACTATGGCTACACCTTC. Its protein product is CSVRPDADSPGFNYGYTF.

The CDR3 DNA reads TGTGCCAGCAGTTGGGGGGGGATGAACACTGAAGCTTTCTTT. Amino acids: CASSWGGMNTEAFF. V gene TRBV27 combines with J gene TRBJ1-1; D is possibly TRBD1 (5 bases). This CDR3 has 14 amino acids. The V and J ends lost 4 bases and 0 bases respectively, with 9 bases between them. Germline lookup yields CDR1 MNHEY and CDR2 SMNVEV (reference sequence).